One sample yielded the 26 T cell receptor beta chains listed below, sequenced in a study of blood T cells in healthy people across ages. A second PCR of about 6 to 12 cycles used a sample-barcoded 5' primer and a J-beta primer mix. TCRdb reprocessed the 5' RACE reads with MiXCR, giving one entry per CDR3 protein. This repertoire shows 600,000 or so distinct CDR3 sequences, more than 45% found once; its top ten account for 20% to 25%. Sample: blood. All receptors come from a man older than 75 in good health.

V gene TRBV6-2 or TRBV6-3 combines with J gene TRBJ2-3, with D possibly matching TRBD2 (6 bases). Looked up from germline, CDR1 is MNHEY and CDR2 is SVGEGT. This CDR3 has 15 residues. The V gene lost 5 bases and the J gene lost 3 bases, with 15 bases spanning the gap. CDR3 nucleotide sequence: TGTGCCAGCAGTCTTCGGACTAATTCGACAGATACGCAGTATTTT. This codes for CASSLRTNSTDTQYF.

The gene calls are TRBV20-1 and TRBJ2-1; D not resolved. The closer fit of TRBJ2-7 to the DNA end suggests the J call may be wrong. The CDR3 contains 12 residues. From germline, CDR1 is DFQATT and CDR2 SNEGSKA (reference sequence). CDR3 sequence reads: CSAPPLADEQYF. CDR3 bases: TGCAGTGCGCCGCCCTTGGCGGACGAGCAGTACTTC.

This clonotype was recorded many times. CDR3 in amino acids: CASSYSGGLPQETQYF. Written as DNA, the CDR3 is TGTGCCAGCAGTTACTCCGGGGGACTACCCCAAGAGACCCAGTACTTC. This chain links TRBV6-5 with TRBJ2-5, with 7 bases aligning to TRBD2. This CDR3 has 16 amino acids. V trimming: 0 bases; J trimming: 1 base; junction bases outside the gene matches: 5. The germline gives CDR1 MNHEY, CDR2 SVGAGI.

Only a few counts were recorded for this clonotype. V gene TRBV28 combines with J gene TRBJ2-1; D is ambiguous. The CDR3 length is 15 residues. CDR1 is MDHEN, CDR2 SYDVKM, per germline. The V and J ends lost 3 bases and 8 bases respectively, with 17 bases between them. CDR3 sequence reads: CASSFRLGVGHEQFF. In nucleotides, the CDR3 is TGTGCCAGCAGTTTCCGTCTTGGGGTGGGCCATGAGCAGTTCTTC.

This chain's CDR3 is CSALGGGNQPQHF. CDR3 DNA sequence: TGCAGTGCTCTAGGCGGGGGTAACCAGCCCCAGCATTTT. This chain joins TRBV20-1 and TRBJ1-5; a weak D match, TRBD1 (5 bases). CDR1 is DFQATT, CDR2 SNEGSKA, per germline (reference sequence). Trimming pared 5 bases from V and 7 bases from J, leaving 15 bases between. CDR3 length equals 13 residues.

This sequence joins TRBV20-1 and TRBJ2-1; 11 bases are a match to TRBD2. CDR1 DFQATT and CDR2 SNEGSKA come from the germline V gene (reference sequence). Trimming cost V 0 bases and J 3 bases; bases outside gene matches: 7. The CDR3 spans 17 residues. The CDR3 spells CSARDSGTSGNYNEQFF. CDR3 bases: TGCAGTGCTAGAGATTCCGGGACTAGCGGAAACTACAATGAGCAGTTCTTC.

The chain employs TRBV6-2 or TRBV6-3 and TRBJ2-1; perhaps D is TRBD1 or TRBD2 (5 bases each). The CDR3 contains 14 residues. Germline-derived CDR1 and CDR2 are MNHEY and SVGEGT. Trimming removed 4 bases at V and 2 bases at J, with 9 bases between. The CDR3 DNA sequence: TGTGCCAGCAGTTGGGGGACGGCCTACAATGAGCAGTTCTTC. Its protein is CASSWGTAYNEQFF.

V gene TRBV6-2 or TRBV6-3 combines with J gene TRBJ2-4; 14 bases map to TRBD2. Germline CDR1 and CDR2: MNHEY and SVGEGT. Trimming cost V 8 bases and J 6 bases; bases outside gene matches: 9. The CDR3 runs to 16 residues. DNA of the CDR3: TGTGCCAGCGTCGCAGGGACTAGCGGGGGAAGAAACATTCAGTACTTC. It encodes CASVAGTSGGRNIQYF.

This clonotype was observed a few times. V is TRBV27 and J is TRBJ2-7; D call uncertain. This CDR3 spans 15 amino acids. CDR1 and CDR2 from the germline V gene are MNHEY and SMNVEV (reference sequence). V gave up 5 bases and J gave up 4 bases, with 18 bases separating them. This CDR3 is CASSLTLSLLYEQYF. The DNA for the CDR3 is TGTGCCAGCAGTCTCACGTTGAGCTTGCTATACGAGCAGTACTTC.

This clonotype was counted a single time. The chain recombines TRBV2 with TRBJ2-3, with D unresolved. CDR1 SNHLY and CDR2 FYNNEI come from the germline V gene. The CDR3 runs 12 residues. V gave up 4 bases and J gave up 4 bases, with 6 bases separating them. Here the CDR3 DNA reads TGTGCCAGCAGTGTACGACCAGATACGCAGTATTTT. It encodes CASSVRPDTQYF.

This clonotype was found a few times. The V gene is TRBV27, the J gene TRBJ2-4; the D is unclear. The CDR3 totals 14 residues. V was trimmed by 5 bases and J by 0 bases, leaving 8 bases between them. Germline V gene data show CDR1 as MNHEY and CDR2 as SMNVEV (reference sequence). This CDR3 reads CASSTQLAKNIQYF. The DNA for the CDR3 is TGTGCCAGCAGTACCCAGTTAGCCAAAAACATTCAGTACTTC.

V and J are TRBV24-1 and TRBJ1-1; D possibly corresponds to TRBD1 (5 bases). V was clipped by 7 bases and J by 2 bases, with 10 bases between them. The V gene's germline CDR1 is KGHDR and CDR2 SFDVKD. The CDR3 is 13 residues long. CDR3 nucleotides: TGTGCCACCAGGGGGACGGCCAACACTGAAGCTTTCTTT. Amino acid sequence: CATRGTANTEAFF.

This clonotype occurred once. The chain has TRBV7-2 and TRBJ2-7, with D maybe TRBD1 (5 bases). Trimming cost V 3 bases and J 8 bases, with 20 bases left between them. Germline V CDR1 and CDR2: SGHTA, FQGNSA. CDR3 size: 15 residues. Written as DNA, the CDR3 is TGTGCCAGCAGCTTGAGCCCCACCCCAGGGCGGAAGCAGTACTTC. This encodes CASSLSPTPGRKQYF.

This clonotype has ten or more counts. This rearrangement joins TRBV12-3 or TRBV12-4 to TRBJ2-1; TRBD1 matches at 8 bases. The length of the CDR3 is 14 residues. V lost 8 bases, J lost 7 bases, and 10 bases stayed unmatched. The CDR3 protein is CASQGATYVNEQFF. DNA of the CDR3: TGTGCCAGCCAGGGGGCGACTTACGTGAATGAGCAGTTCTTC.

CDR3 in DNA: TGTGCCAGCAGCAAGCCGGGCCCAGAAAAACTGTTTTTT. Translated: CASSKPGPEKLFF. V and J are TRBV4-2 and TRBJ1-4; no clear D. CDR3 length: 13 amino acids. V was shortened by 5 bases and J by 8 bases, with 12 bases between the two germline ends. The germline V gene encodes CDR1 LGHNA and CDR2 YNFKEQ.

The chain is built from TRBV3-1 and TRBJ1-6; D is unresolved. The V end lost 0 bases, the J end lost 11 bases, and 8 bases lay between the germline ends. In germline, CDR1 is LGHDT, CDR2 YNNKEL (reference sequence). The CDR3 has 13 residues. CDR3 residues: CASSQDNQPPLHF. The CDR3, as DNA: TGTGCCAGCAGCCAAGATAATCAACCACCCCTCCACTTT.

In its sample, this clonotype was seen a few times. J is TRBJ2-1 and V is TRBV2, with D possibly being TRBD1 (5 bases). The CDR3 is 13 amino acids. Trimming removed 3 bases at V and 6 bases at J, with 9 bases between. Germline CDR1 reads SNHLY; CDR2 reads FYNNEI. DNA for the CDR3: TGTGCCAGCAGTGAGGATCAGGGCAATGAGCAGTTCTTC. Protein: CASSEDQGNEQFF.

The table lists this clonotype with a few counts. The chain links TRBV28 to TRBJ2-1; D may be TRBD2 (6 bases). The V end was cut by 11 bases, the J end by 10 bases, with 18 bases between. CDR3 length: 12 residues. Germline V gives CDR1 MDHEN, CDR2 SYDVKM. Here the CDR3 DNA reads TGTGCCTCCTCTTCCGGGAGAAGGGAGCAGTTCTTC. Amino acid sequence: CASSSGRREQFF.

The rearrangement uses TRBV4-1 and TRBJ2-5, with 7 bases aligning to TRBD1. Germline V gene data show CDR1 as MGHRA and CDR2 as YSYEKL. The CDR3 has 14 residues. V shed 6 bases and J 1 base; nucleotides not matched to a gene: 5. The CDR3 loop is CASRRRDSQETQYF. The CDR3 DNA is TGCGCCAGCAGACGCAGGGACAGCCAAGAGACCCAGTACTTC.

The CDR3 DNA follows: TGCAGTGCTGAGGGGCCAGGGACTAGCGGGGGCTATGAGCAGTTCTTC. Protein: CSAEGPGTSGGYEQFF. The chain links TRBV20-1 to TRBJ2-1; 14 bases are a match to TRBD2. This CDR3 has 16 amino acids. Germline assignment: CDR1 DFQATT and CDR2 SNEGSKA (reference sequence). J lost 8 bases, V lost 5 bases, and 11 bases had no gene match.

The chain has TRBV7-3 and TRBJ1-1, with 9 positions matching TRBD1. Germline loops: CDR1 SGHTA, CDR2 FQGTGA. Trimming cost V 5 bases and J 5 bases; bases outside gene matches: 6. This CDR3 is 14 amino acids long. The CDR3 sequence: CASSQTGGGTEAFF. The CDR3 DNA reads TGTGCCAGCAGCCAGACAGGGGGTGGGACTGAAGCTTTCTTT.

The chain couples TRBV4-1 to TRBJ2-7; possibly TRBD1 for D (6 bases). Germline V gene data show CDR1 as MGHRA and CDR2 as YSYEKL. V lost 6 bases and J lost 0, with 15 bases in between. The CDR3 length is 15 residues. The CDR3 loop reads CASRRTVDGSYEQYF. The CDR3 DNA reads as TGCGCCAGCAGACGGACAGTCGATGGCTCCTACGAGCAGTACTTC.

This clonotype was seen only a few times. This sequence joins TRBV7-3 and TRBJ2-3, with 7 positions matching TRBD2. CDR3 length: 15 residues. After removal of 5 bases from V and 6 bases from J, the junction contained 11 bases not matched to a gene. Germline values: CDR1 SGHTA, CDR2 FQGTGA. In DNA form, the CDR3 reads TGTGCCAGCAGCCCCCAAACTAGCGCCCGGGATACGCAGTATTTT. This encodes CASSPQTSARDTQYF.

The chain carries TRBV12-3 or TRBV12-4 and TRBJ1-2; D ambiguous. The CDR3 contains 13 residues. Deletions cut 6 bases from V and 5 bases from J, with 13 bases between. The CDR3 DNA follows: TGTGCCAGCAGCCCCCCGATAGGGTATGGCTACACCTTC. It codes for CASSPPIGYGYTF.

The chain uses TRBV28 and TRBJ2-1; 9 bases line up with TRBD2. Germline loops: CDR1 MDHEN, CDR2 SYDVKM. There are 15 residues in the CDR3. V trimming: 7 bases; J trimming: 6 bases; junction bases outside the gene matches: 10. The CDR3 DNA is TGTGCCAGCACCGACGGGGTGACTAGCGGCAATGAGCAGTTCTTC. Protein product: CASTDGVTSGNEQFF.

This clonotype was seen a few times. The chain employs TRBV7-9 and TRBJ2-1, with 10 nucleotides matching TRBD2. The CDR3 is 16 amino acids. Germline V lookup: CDR1 SEHNR, CDR2 FQNEAQ (reference sequence). The J segment lost 8 bases and the V segment lost 7 bases, leaving 14 bases of the junction unmatched. In DNA, the CDR3 is TGTGCCAGCACCTTTCCCCTAGCGGGAGTAGGGCATGAGCAGTTCTTC. Its translation: CASTFPLAGVGHEQFF.